A selection of T cell receptor beta chains follows, all from one sample in a study of human T cells and chemical hapten exposure. One entry per CDR3 protein results from TCRdb running MiXCR on the RACE reads. The data contain 84,000 or so distinct CDR3 sequences, around 8.8% of them seen just once; the ten biggest clones take up 2.6%. Sequenced material: whole blood, taken in connection with sensitization to the hapten diphenylcyclopropenone (DPC). The origin of the receptors is a man aged 35 to 55 with alopecia areata. Some clones in this sample may be carry-over from other donors' samples. CDR3s include the opening cysteine and the closing phenylalanine or tryptophan. The D gene is left open where the match is weak. The size field is filled for only some rows; it gives once, few, many or a size class.

j_call: TRBJ1-5; clone_size: .; d_call: .; v_call: TRBV15; cdr3_aa: CATSRGVEGNQPQHF; cdr3_nt: TGTGCCACCAGCAGAGGGGTGGAGGGAAATCAGCCCCAGCATTTT
j_call: TRBJ2-2; clone_size: medium-sized; d_call: .; v_call: TRBV6-2/TRBV6-3; cdr3_aa: CASSYSIGTQNTGELFF; cdr3_nt: TGTGCCAGCAGTTACTCGATAGGGACACAGAACACCGGGGAGCTGTTTTTT
j_call: TRBJ1-3; clone_size: many; d_call: .; v_call: TRBV7-2; cdr3_aa: CASTPRWGQIGNTIYF; cdr3_nt: TGTGCCAGCACCCCTCGTTGGGGGCAGATTGGAAACACCATATATTTT
j_call: TRBJ2-7; clone_size: .; d_call: TRBD1; v_call: TRBV29-1; cdr3_aa: CSGTGTGGEQYF; cdr3_nt: TGCAGCGGAACCGGGACAGGAGGCGAGCAGTACTTC
j_call: TRBJ2-7; clone_size: few; d_call: TRBD1; v_call: TRBV28; cdr3_aa: CASSRGQGASTYEQYF; cdr3_nt: TGTGCCAGCAGCCGCGGACAGGGGGCTAGTACCTACGAGCAGTACTTC
j_call: TRBJ2-7; clone_size: few; d_call: .; v_call: TRBV7-9; cdr3_aa: CASSYQTTEQYF; cdr3_nt: TGTGCCAGCAGCTACCAAACTACCGAGCAGTACTTC
j_call: TRBJ1-3; clone_size: few; d_call: .; v_call: TRBV12-3/TRBV12-4; cdr3_aa: CASSSEQGFGNTIYF; cdr3_nt: TGTGCCAGCAGTTCCGAGCAGGGTTTTGGAAACACCATATATTTT
j_call: TRBJ2-4; clone_size: many; d_call: .; v_call: TRBV29-1; cdr3_aa: CSINRDPKNIQYF; cdr3_nt: TGCAGCATTAACAGGGACCCCAAAAACATTCAGTACTTC
j_call: TRBJ1-1; clone_size: many; d_call: TRBD1; v_call: TRBV29-1; cdr3_aa: CSGDRGLNTEAFF; cdr3_nt: TGCAGCGGTGACAGGGGCTTGAACACTGAAGCTTTCTTT
j_call: TRBJ1-1; clone_size: .; d_call: .; v_call: TRBV30; cdr3_aa: CAWDRVRVTEAFF; cdr3_nt: TGTGCCTGGGACCGGGTGAGGGTTACTGAAGCTTTCTTT
j_call: TRBJ2-3; clone_size: many; d_call: .; v_call: TRBV11-1; cdr3_aa: CASSSYYGTDTQYF; cdr3_nt: TGTGCCAGCAGCTCCTACTACGGCACAGATACGCAGTATTTT